This TCR beta chain was captured by sequencing in a study of OX40 agonist ivuxolimab in advanced cancers. Looking at the study overall: With a range of about 23 to 85, age averaged about 58 years, and 75% to 90% were male. Study-level results: The average count of expanded clones was higher among CD8+ T cells than among CD4+.

The CDR3 is 13 residues long. In germline, CDR1 is GTSNPN, CDR2 SVGIG (reference sequence). Trimming shortened V by 0 bases and J by 4 bases, and 6 bases separated the two germline ends. In its sample, this clone was seen a few times. Its antigen is not identified. Method: immunoSEQ multiplex PCR; TCRdb's copy keeps in-frame clones and lacks some. The table lists about 71,000 clones, roughly 84% of them singletons, with around 0.84% in the top ten. The V gene is TRBV30, the J gene TRBJ1-4; D is uncertain. This receptor was obtained from an adult with an advanced solid tumor such as melanoma, head and neck, liver or kidney cancer. The sequencing used CD4+ or CD8+ T cells sorted from blood, collected in a trial of the OX40 agonist ivuxolimab. CDR3: CAWSVNLNEKLFF. As DNA, the CDR3 is TGTGCCTGGAGTGTGAATCTTAATGAAAAACTGTTTTTT.